Shown below are 26 T cell receptor beta chains from a single sample sequenced in a study of CD8 T cells in ankylosing spondylitis. TCRdb used MiXCR to reprocess the 5' RACE reads, holding one entry per CDR3 protein. There are some 250,000 distinct CDR3 sequences in the sample; roughly a quarter occur only once, and 0.5% to 0.65% lies in the top ten. Sequencing was done on a sample of blood, either unsorted or a sorted T cell fraction (not recorded which). These receptors all stem from a male donor with ankylosing spondylitis or in good health (not recorded which).

This clonotype has a handful of counts. The chain combines TRBV7-2 with TRBJ2-7; TRBD2 aligns across 7 bases. Per the germline V gene, CDR1 is SGHTA and CDR2 is FQGNSA. The length of the CDR3 is 14 residues. V lost 4 bases, J lost 4 bases, and 7 bases stayed unmatched. DNA of the CDR3: TGTGCCAGCAGCTCCCAACCGGGGGGATACGAGCAGTACTTC. Protein product: CASSSQPGGYEQYF.

CDR3 DNA: TGTGCCAGCAGTTTAGGACTGGGGGGCTCCTACGAGCAGTACTTC. Its protein product is CASSLGLGGSYEQYF. The genes are TRBV28 and TRBJ2-7; D may be TRBD2 (6 bases). Deletions cut 2 bases from V and 0 bases from J, with 11 bases between. CDR3 size: 15 residues. The germline gives CDR1 MDHEN, CDR2 SYDVKM.

This clonotype was counted at least ten times. The chain combines TRBV18 with TRBJ2-1; 7 bases line up with TRBD1. This CDR3 contains 14 residues. Germline V gives CDR1 KGHSH, CDR2 LQKENI. J lost 5 bases, V lost 8 bases, and 9 bases had no gene match. Here the CDR3 DNA reads TGTGCCAGCCGAGTGGGCAGGGGGAACAATGAGCAGTTCTTC. It yields the protein CASRVGRGNNEQFF.

This clonotype was detected many times. CDR3 bases: TGCGCCAGCAGCGGGAAGCGGGGAAGCTCCTACGAGCAGTACTTC. This encodes CASSGKRGSSYEQYF. This chain connects TRBV5-1 to TRBJ2-7, with 7 nucleotides matching TRBD2. From germline, CDR1 is SGHRS and CDR2 YFSETQ. This CDR3 has 15 residues. The V and J ends lost 4 bases and 0 bases, in that order; junction bases with no gene match: 7.

This clonotype was observed many times. The rearrangement links TRBV20-1 to TRBJ2-1; 10 positions match TRBD1. There are 14 residues in the CDR3. J gave up 7 bases and V 4 bases, and 7 bases lay outside the gene matches. Germline CDR1 DFQATT, CDR2 SNEGSKA (reference sequence). The CDR3 nucleotides are TGCAGTGCTACTACACCGGGACAGGGGAATGAGCAGTTCTTC. This gives the protein CSATTPGQGNEQFF.

This clonotype was counted between two and nine times. The chain carries TRBV29-1 and TRBJ2-7, with 7 bases fitting TRBD2. Germline V CDR1 and CDR2: SQVTM, ANQGSEA. With V trimmed by 4 bases and J by 2 bases, 8 bases remained unmatched. This CDR3 has 14 residues. CDR3 sequence (DNA): TGCAGCGTTGGGGGGGGTTCCGACACCTACGAGCAGTACTTC. Its protein is CSVGGGSDTYEQYF.

The chain has TRBV20-1 and TRBJ2-3; 9 bases map to TRBD2. J gave up 4 bases and V 7 bases, and 6 bases lay outside the gene matches. Per germline, CDR1 DFQATT and CDR2 SNEGSKA (reference sequence). CDR3 length equals 13 residues. In DNA form, the CDR3 reads TGCAGTGGGCAGCGGGGGGTCTCAGATACGCAGTATTTT. This translates into CSGQRGVSDTQYF.

This clonotype occurred many times. V and J are TRBV12-3 or TRBV12-4 and TRBJ1-5, with D possibly matching TRBD1 (5 bases). CDR3 size: 15 residues. V shed 6 bases and J shed 6 bases, with 18 bases lying between them. CDR3 sequence: CASSRDRLGGQPQHF. As DNA, the CDR3 is TGTGCCAGCAGCCGGGACCGCCTTGGGGGTCAGCCCCAGCATTTT.

The DNA of the CDR3 is TGTGCCAGCAGCCGCGCGGGGACAGATACGCAGTATTTT. It yields the protein CASSRAGTDTQYF. The chain joins TRBV11-2 to TRBJ2-3; tentative D call: TRBD2 (6 bases). The CDR3 totals 13 residues. Germline assignment: CDR1 SGHAT and CDR2 FQNNGV. Deletions cut 5 bases from V and 3 bases from J, with 9 bases between. The full variable domain, completed using reference TRBV11-2 and TRBJ2-3, is EAGVAQSPRYKIIEKRQSVAFWCNPISGHATLYWYQQILGQGPKLLIQFQNNGVVDDSQLPKDRFSAERLKGVDSTLKIQPAKLEDSAVYLCASSRAGTDTQYFGPGTRLTVL.

In its sample, this clonotype was seen many times. This chain connects TRBV12-3 or TRBV12-4 to TRBJ1-2; unclear D gene. Trimming left V 6 bases short and J 6 bases short, with 20 bases between. This CDR3 contains 15 residues. CDR3 region: CASSTNAPAPHGYTF. CDR3 DNA: TGTGCCAGCAGCACCAACGCCCCCGCGCCGCATGGCTACACCTTC.

The chain joins TRBV10-3 to TRBJ1-1; tentatively, D is TRBD1 (6 bases). CDR3 length equals 14 residues. V was clipped by 6 bases and J by 1 base, with 12 bases between them. Germline V lookup: CDR1 ENHRY, CDR2 SYGVKD. The CDR3 loop reads CAIRTTGSNTEAFF. CDR3 bases: TGTGCCATCAGGACGACAGGATCGAACACTGAAGCTTTCTTT.

This clonotype was counted only a few times. The chain has TRBV10-3 and TRBJ2-7, with 8 bases fitting TRBD1. The CDR3 is 13 amino acids. The J segment lost 5 bases and the V segment lost 6 bases, leaving 6 bases of the junction unmatched. The germline V gene has CDR1 ENHRY and CDR2 SYGVKD. CDR3 sequence reads: CAISGQGWHEQYF. The CDR3 bases are TGTGCCATCAGCGGACAGGGCTGGCACGAGCAGTACTTC.

This clonotype was recorded many times. The CDR3 loop is CASSLASGGGYNEQFF. For the CDR3, the DNA is TGTGCCAGCAGCTTGGCTAGCGGGGGGGGGTACAATGAGCAGTTCTTC. This chain joins TRBV5-6 and TRBJ2-1; 12 bases map to TRBD2. The CDR3 loop spans 16 amino acids. Per germline, CDR1 SGHDT and CDR2 YYEEEE. V lost 0 bases, J lost 4 bases, and 2 bases stayed unmatched.

The V gene is TRBV10-3, the J gene TRBJ2-3, with D perhaps TRBD1 (6 bases). The germline CDR1 and CDR2 sequences are ENHRY and SYGVKD. V shed 6 bases and J shed 2 bases, with 21 bases lying between them. This CDR3 has 17 amino acids. CDR3 DNA sequence: TGTGCCATCAGGGACAGAACCCCGGGACGGACCACAGATACGCAGTATTTT. Protein: CAIRDRTPGRTTDTQYF.

This clonotype was detected ten times or more. The chain uses TRBV29-1 and TRBJ2-1, with D maybe TRBD1 (6 bases). The V end was cut by 5 bases, the J end by 5 bases, with 16 bases between. Germline CDR1 and CDR2: SQVTM and ANQGSEA. This CDR3 is built from 14 residues. The CDR3 region is CSVRGHNVHNEQFF. In DNA form, the CDR3 reads TGCAGCGTTAGGGGACATAACGTCCACAATGAGCAGTTCTTC.

This clonotype was counted between two and nine times. The chain uses TRBV29-1 and TRBJ2-1, with D perhaps given as TRBD1 or TRBD2 (7 bases each). The CDR3 is made up of 14 amino acids. V was clipped by 4 bases and J by 9 bases, with 19 bases between them. Germline V gives CDR1 SQVTM, CDR2 ANQGSEA. As DNA, the CDR3 is TGCAGCGTTGCAGGGGGGGCCCCCCGTGGTGAGCAGTTCTTC. Protein: CSVAGGAPRGEQFF.

The V gene is TRBV6-4, the J gene TRBJ2-1; D possibly uses TRBD1 or TRBD2 (5 bases each). Trimming removed 6 bases at V and 0 bases at J, with 12 bases between. CDR1 and CDR2 from the germline V gene are MRHNA and SNTAGT. The CDR3 is made up of 15 amino acids. The CDR3 sequence: CASSRGPSSYNEQFF. The CDR3 region has the DNA TGTGCCAGCAGCCGGGGCCCAAGCTCCTACAATGAGCAGTTCTTC.

This clonotype was detected ten times or more. V usage is TRBV3-1 and J usage is TRBJ1-2; no clear D. Trimming left V 0 bases short and J 1 base short, with 6 bases between. The CDR3 is 14 amino acids. Germline values: CDR1 LGHDT, CDR2 YNNKEL (reference sequence). The CDR3: CASSQEQINYGYTF. CDR3 sequence (DNA): TGTGCCAGCAGCCAAGAACAGATTAACTATGGCTACACCTTC.

The chain recombines TRBV27 with TRBJ2-3; D not certain. Trimming took 0 bases from V and 1 from J, leaving 5 bases between them. CDR3 size: 14 residues. Germline V lookup: CDR1 MNHEY, CDR2 SMNVEV (reference sequence). The CDR3 protein is CASSLSIGTDTQYF. The CDR3 DNA reads TGTGCCAGCAGTTTATCGATCGGCACAGATACGCAGTATTTT.

This clonotype has a count of ten or more. This chain joins TRBV7-9 and TRBJ2-7; D call uncertain. Germline CDR1 SEHNR, CDR2 FQNEAQ (reference sequence). Trimming took 3 bases from V and 2 from J, leaving 11 bases between them. CDR3 length: 14 amino acids. CDR3 region: CASSFSPLTYEQYF. CDR3 sequence (DNA): TGTGCCAGCAGCTTTAGTCCGCTGACCTACGAGCAGTACTTC. Full variable domain (rest looked up from reference TRBV7-9 and TRBJ2-7): DTGVSQNPRHKITKRGQNVTFRCDPISEHNRLYWYRQTLGQGPEFLTYFQNEAQLEKSRLLSDRFSAERPKGSFSTLEIQRTEQGDSAMYLCASSFSPLTYEQYFGPGTRLTVT.

The chain carries TRBV9 and TRBJ2-3; D is unclear. Germline V gene sequence: CDR1 SGDLS, CDR2 YYNGEE. Trimming took 0 bases from V and 6 from J, leaving 14 bases between them. The CDR3 sequence is 15 residues long. The CDR3 DNA sequence: TGTGCCAGCAGCGTAGGAGGATTCTCTTTCGATACGCAGTATTTT. Protein sequence: CASSVGGFSFDTQYF.

V gene TRBV20-1 combines with J gene TRBJ2-2; D might be TRBD1 or TRBD2, each matching 5 bases. This CDR3 has 13 amino acids. Trimming pared 3 bases from V and 3 bases from J, leaving 8 bases between. Per the germline V gene, CDR1 is DFQATT and CDR2 is SNEGSKA (reference sequence). The CDR3 nucleotides read TGCAGTGCTAGTAGGGGAGACACCGGGGAGCTGTTTTTT. Translating it yields CSASRGDTGELFF.

This rearrangement joins TRBV15 to TRBJ2-7; D gene uncertain. The CDR3 covers 12 residues. From germline, CDR1 is LNHNV and CDR2 YYDKDF (reference sequence). With 0 bases removed from V and 5 bases from J, the gap between germline ends came to 5 bases. CDR3 nucleotide sequence: TGTGCCACCAGCAGAGATCACGACGAGCAGTACTTC. It translates to CATSRDHDEQYF. Combining the CDR3 with reference TRBV15 and TRBJ2-7 gives the whole variable domain DAMVIQNPRYQVTQFGKPVTLSCSQTLNHNVMYWYQQKSSQAPKLLFHYYDKDFNNEADTPDNFQSRRPNTSFCFLDIRSPGLGDTAMYLCATSRDHDEQYFGPGTRLTVT.

This sequence joins TRBV20-1 and TRBJ1-1; D is perhaps TRBD1 (5 bases). CDR3 length equals 13 residues. Trimming shortened V by 5 bases and J by 1 base, and 11 bases separated the two germline ends. CDR1 DFQATT and CDR2 SNEGSKA come from the germline V gene (reference sequence). The chain's CDR3 is CSALTVPNTEAFF. Written as DNA, the CDR3 is TGCAGTGCTTTGACAGTCCCGAACACTGAAGCTTTCTTT.

CDR3 DNA sequence: TGTGCCAGCAGCCGGCGAGAGACAGATAACTATGGCTACACCTTC. It is translated as CASSRRETDNYGYTF. This chain joins TRBV7-9 and TRBJ1-2; tentative D call: TRBD1 (5 bases). The V end lost 5 bases, the J end lost 1 base, and 14 bases lay between the germline ends. This CDR3 comprises 15 residues. Germline V CDR1 and CDR2: SEHNR, FQNEAQ (reference sequence). The whole variable domain, filled in from reference TRBV7-9 and TRBJ1-2, reads DTGVSQNPRHKITKRGQNVTFRCDPISEHNRLYWYRQTLGQGPEFLTYFQNEAQLEKSRLLSDRFSAERPKGSFSTLEIQRTEQGDSAMYLCASSRRETDNYGYTFGSGTRLTVV.

This clonotype showed up many times. The chain couples TRBV28 to TRBJ2-7, with TRBD1 as a possible D gene (6 bases). This CDR3 has 12 residues. Germline V gene sequence: CDR1 MDHEN, CDR2 SYDVKM. V was trimmed by 5 bases and J by 4 bases, leaving 9 bases between them. CDR3 protein: CASSADRYEQYF. DNA for the CDR3: TGTGCCAGCAGTGCGGACAGATACGAGCAGTACTTC.